One sample yielded the 8 T cell receptor beta chains listed below, sequenced in a study of blood T cell repertoires in COVID-19. Only in-frame clones appear in the TCRdb table, and some are missing; sequencing was by immunoSEQ multiplex PCR. Of approximately 230,000 clones detected, around 89% appear once; the ten largest clones hold roughly 6.7%. The sample was peripheral blood. The receptors derive from a woman under 40 with COVID-19, enrolled during active disease.

Points on this clone: The junction differs from germline at one of its ends, possibly a read error. The chain links TRBV19 to TRBJ2-7; 11 bases map to TRBD2. Germline CDR1 LNHDA, CDR2 SQIVND (reference sequence). The CDR3 consists of 14 residues. CDR3 in amino acids: CVSSPGLADYEQYF. For the CDR3, the DNA is TGTGTCAGTAGCCCGGGACTAGCGGATTACGAGCAGTACTTC.

V gene TRBV4-3 combines with J gene TRBJ2-1; 13 bases fit TRBD2. V lost 3 bases, J lost 3 bases, and 8 bases stayed unmatched. CDR3 length: 18 residues. CDR1 LGHNA and CDR2 YSLEER come from the germline V gene. This CDR3 reads CASSHRTSGSGLYNEQFF. The CDR3 region has the DNA TGCGCCAGCAGCCACCGGACTAGCGGGAGTGGGCTCTACAATGAGCAGTTCTTC.

The V and J genes are TRBV4-3 and TRBJ2-4; 9 nucleotides align to TRBD2. This CDR3 has 14 amino acids. Germline CDR1 is LGHNA and CDR2 is YSLEER. Losses at the gene ends were 5 bases for V and 9 bases for J; bases not matched to a gene: 8. The CDR3 sequence: CASSAKGLAAIQYF. CDR3 DNA: TGCGCCAGCAGCGCTAAGGGACTAGCCGCCATTCAGTACTTC.

This chain uses TRBV9 with TRBJ2-7; weak D call: TRBD1 (6 bases). Per the germline V gene, CDR1 is SGDLS and CDR2 is YYNGEE. This CDR3 region has 15 residues. V gave up 0 bases and J gave up 2 bases, with 12 bases separating them. This CDR3 reads CASSVDPSGAYEQYF. CDR3 sequence (DNA): TGTGCCAGCAGCGTAGATCCCTCAGGGGCCTACGAGCAGTACTTC.

The chain has TRBV7-2 and TRBJ2-7; 10 nucleotides align to TRBD1. This CDR3 comprises 16 residues. V lost 1 base and J lost 2; bases outside the gene matches: 5. Per the germline V gene, CDR1 is SGHTA and CDR2 is FQGNSA. Here the CDR3 DNA reads TGTGCCAGCAGCTTAGTAGGGACAGGGGCCCCCTACGAGCAGTACTTC. Translated: CASSLVGTGAPYEQYF. Full variable domain (outside the CDR3, taken from reference TRBV7-2 and TRBJ2-7): GAGVSQSPSNKVTEKGKDVELRCDPISGHTALYWYRQSLGQGLEFLIYFQGNSAPDKSGLPSDRFSAERTGGSVSTLTIQRTQQEDSAVYLCASSLVGTGAPYEQYFGPGTRLTVT.

This chain links TRBV18 with TRBJ1-5; 10 bases fit TRBD1. CDR1 and CDR2 from the germline V gene are KGHSH and LQKENI. J was trimmed by 6 bases and V by 3 bases; bases with no gene match: 8. The CDR3 contains 16 residues. The CDR3 protein is CASSPEGQGFSQPQHF. The CDR3 DNA reads as TGTGCCAGCTCACCGGAGGGACAGGGGTTCTCTCAGCCCCAGCATTTT. The full variable domain, in which reference TRBV18 and TRBJ1-5 provide the parts outside the CDR3, is NAGVMQNPRHLVRRRGQEARLRCSPMKGHSHVYWYRQLPEEGLKFMVYLQKENIIDESGMPKERFSAEFPKEGPSILRIQQVVRGDSAAYFCASSPEGQGFSQPQHFGDGTRLSIL.

This clone was counted ten times or more. CDR3 amino acids: CASRAAGVRTYEQYF. The CDR3 bases are TGTGCCAGCAGAGCAGCGGGTGTTAGGACCTACGAGCAGTACTTC. The rearrangement joins TRBV2 to TRBJ2-7; maybe TRBD2 (6 bases). Per the germline V gene, CDR1 is SNHLY and CDR2 is FYNNEI. The CDR3 is made up of 15 amino acids. V gave up 6 bases and J gave up 2 bases, with 17 bases separating them.

The chain links TRBV19 to TRBJ2-2; D is perhaps TRBD1 (6 bases). Germline CDR1 and CDR2: LNHDA and SQIVND (reference sequence). The CDR3 has 15 residues. Between the trimmed V and J ends, which lost 1 base and 4 bases, there was a span of 10 bases. CDR3 coding DNA: TGTGCCAGTAGTATAGGGGGGCGCGGCACCGGGGAGCTGTTTTTT. Translation gives CASSIGGRGTGELFF.